This T cell receptor beta chain was identified in a study of blood T cell repertoires in COVID-19. About the research overall: COVID-19 samples, acute and convalescent, were from the United States, Italy and Spain. T cells, B-cell-depleted T cells, or PBMCs supplied cDNA or gDNA.

Germline V gives CDR1 KGHDR, CDR2 SFDVKD. There are 12 residues in the CDR3. With V trimmed by 4 bases and J by 12 bases, 7 bases remained unmatched. In the authors' workflow: Estimates of nucleated cell counts were drawn from the amplification of reference gene primers. Data came from immunoSEQ multiplex PCR; TCRdb stores just in-frame clones and leaves some out. V, J and clone size are those of that table, while D and trimming were read from the DNA. Found here are approximately 170,000 clones, around 87% of them singletons; the top ten hold 3.7%. Material: peripheral blood. The chain uses TRBV24-1 and TRBJ1-2; 7 nucleotides align to TRBD1. The sequence was obtained from a man younger than 35 with active or convalescent COVID-19. The CDR3 sequence: CATSDPDRVHTF. The DNA for the CDR3 is TGTGCCACCAGTGACCCAGACAGGGTACACACCTTC.